The 8 T cell receptor beta chains reported below all come from one sample, sequenced in a study of monozygotic twins with inflammatory bowel disease. One entry per CDR3 protein, without DNA, is what TCRdb gives after re-calling the 5' RACE reads. Found here are about 93,000 distinct CDR3 sequences; the top ten clones hold 6.5% to 9%. The sample consisted of blood. These receptors all come from a human donor with ulcerative colitis or Crohn's disease, or a healthy co-twin of an affected twin (not recorded which).

The chain couples TRBV5-1 to TRBJ1-4; TCRdb indicates TRBD1, and absent DNA this call remains unverified. The CDR3 is made up of 17 amino acids. Germline CDR1 SGHRS, CDR2 YFSETQ. This chain's CDR3 is CASSLAGTGLGNEKLFF. Full variable domain (rest looked up from reference TRBV5-1 and TRBJ1-4): KAGVTQTPRYLIKTRGQQVTLSCSPISGHRSVSWYQQTPGQGLQFLFEYFSETQRNKGNFPGRFSGRQFSNSRSEMNVSTLELGDSALYLCASSLAGTGLGNEKLFFGSGTQLSVL.

V is TRBV18 and J is TRBJ2-7. The CDR3 contains 12 residues. CDR1 is KGHSH and CDR2 is LQKENI in the germline V gene. CDR3 sequence reads: CASSPATAEQYF.

The V and J genes are TRBV2 and TRBJ1-2; TCRdb's D call, TRBD1, is unchecked because there is no DNA. CDR3 size: 13 residues. Germline CDR1 is SNHLY and CDR2 is FYNNEI. The CDR3: CASSEGQAHGYTF.

The CDR3 is CASRLTGGTGELFF. The chain combines TRBV5-5 with TRBJ2-2; lacking DNA, the TRBD1 call made by TCRdb goes unchecked. Germline assignment: CDR1 SGHKS and CDR2 YYEKEE (reference sequence). The CDR3 contains 14 residues.

This sequence joins TRBV5-1 and TRBJ1-1; the TCRdb call, TRBD1, lacks DNA for checking. CDR1 and CDR2 (germline): SGHRS, YFSETQ. This CDR3 has 16 amino acids. The CDR3 reads CASSSGRGMDSIEAFF.

The J gene is TRBJ1-2, the V gene TRBV12-3 or TRBV12-4; the D call of TRBD1 rests on TCRdb alone, since no DNA is present to check it. CDR3 length: 16 residues. The CDR3 is CASSSYRGQGFGGYTF.

CDR3 region: CASSPQSDNEQFF. This chain connects TRBV18 to TRBJ2-1. The CDR3 spans 13 residues. The germline CDR1 and CDR2 sequences are KGHSH and LQKENI.

The J gene is TRBJ1-1, the V gene TRBV5-1. The CDR3 covers 13 residues. Germline V CDR1 and CDR2: SGHRS, YFSETQ. The CDR3 loop is CASSLEGNTEAFF.